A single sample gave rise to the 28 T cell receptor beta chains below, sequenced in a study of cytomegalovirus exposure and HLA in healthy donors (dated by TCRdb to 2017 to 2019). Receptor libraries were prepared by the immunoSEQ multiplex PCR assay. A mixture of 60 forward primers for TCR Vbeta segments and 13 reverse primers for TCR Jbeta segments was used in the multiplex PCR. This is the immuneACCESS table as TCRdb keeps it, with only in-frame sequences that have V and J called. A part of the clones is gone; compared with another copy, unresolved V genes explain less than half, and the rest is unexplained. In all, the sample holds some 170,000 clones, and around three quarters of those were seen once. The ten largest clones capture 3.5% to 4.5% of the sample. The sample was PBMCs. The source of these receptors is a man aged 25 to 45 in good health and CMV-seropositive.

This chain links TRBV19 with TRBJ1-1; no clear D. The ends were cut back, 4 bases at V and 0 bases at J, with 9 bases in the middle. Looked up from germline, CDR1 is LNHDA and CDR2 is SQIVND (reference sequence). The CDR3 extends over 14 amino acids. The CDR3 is CASSTGSVNTEAFF. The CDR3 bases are TGTGCCAGTAGTACGGGGTCGGTGAACACTGAAGCTTTCTTT. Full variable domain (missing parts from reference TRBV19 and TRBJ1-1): DGGITQSPKYLFRKEGQNVTLSCEQNLNHDAMYWYRQDPGQGLRLIYYSQIVNDFQKGDIAEGYSVSREKKESFPLTVTSAQKNPTAFYLCASSTGSVNTEAFFGQGTRLTVV.

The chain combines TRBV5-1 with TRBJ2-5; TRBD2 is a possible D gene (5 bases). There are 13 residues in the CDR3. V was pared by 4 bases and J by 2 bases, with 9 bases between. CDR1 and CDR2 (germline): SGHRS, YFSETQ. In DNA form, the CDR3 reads TGCGCCAGCAGCCCCGGGGTTCAAGAGACCCAGTACTTC. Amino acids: CASSPGVQETQYF. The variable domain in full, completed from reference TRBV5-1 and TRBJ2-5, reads KAGVTQTPRYLIKTRGQQVTLSCSPISGHRSVSWYQQTPGQGLQFLFEYFSETQRNKGNFPGRFSGRQFSNSRSEMNVSTLELGDSALYLCASSPGVQETQYFGPGTRLLVL.

The CDR3 loop reads CASSLRQGAGELFF. The CDR3 DNA is TGTGCCAGCAGCTTGAGACAGGGCGCCGGGGAGCTGTTTTTT. This rearrangement joins TRBV5-5 to TRBJ2-2; 7 nucleotides agree with TRBD1. The germline gives CDR1 SGHKS, CDR2 YYEKEE (reference sequence). This CDR3 region has 14 residues. V dropped 1 base and J dropped 6; count of bases not matched to a gene: 3.

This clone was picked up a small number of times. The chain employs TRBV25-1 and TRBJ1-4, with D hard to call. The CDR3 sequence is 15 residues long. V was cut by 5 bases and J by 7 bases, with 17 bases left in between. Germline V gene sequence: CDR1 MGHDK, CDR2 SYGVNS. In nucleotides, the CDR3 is TGTGCCAGCAGTTCCCAAGGCAGGCGGGGTGAAAAACTGTTTTTT. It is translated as CASSSQGRRGEKLFF.

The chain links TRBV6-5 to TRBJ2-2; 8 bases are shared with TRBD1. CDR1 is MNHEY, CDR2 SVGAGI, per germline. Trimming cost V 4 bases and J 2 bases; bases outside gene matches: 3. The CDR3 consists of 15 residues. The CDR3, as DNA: TGTGCCAGCAGTTCAGGGGGCGCAAACACCGGGGAGCTGTTTTTT. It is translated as CASSSGGANTGELFF.

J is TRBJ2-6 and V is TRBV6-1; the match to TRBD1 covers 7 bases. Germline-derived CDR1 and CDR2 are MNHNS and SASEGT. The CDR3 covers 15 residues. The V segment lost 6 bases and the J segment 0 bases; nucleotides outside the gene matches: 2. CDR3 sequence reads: CASSGDSSGANVLTF. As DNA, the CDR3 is TGTGCCAGCAGCGGGGACAGCTCTGGGGCCAACGTCCTGACTTTC.

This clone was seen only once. The CDR3 is CARSFELIGLAGVIYTGELFF. The CDR3 DNA reads as TGTGCCAGAAGCTTCGAGTTAATAGGACTAGCGGGGGTAATCTACACCGGGGAGCTGTTTTTT. V gene TRBV5-3 combines with J gene TRBJ2-2; 13 nucleotides align to TRBD2. TRBV5-3 qualifies as an ORF whose function is uncertain. The CDR3 sequence is 21 residues long. V trimming: 2 bases; J trimming: 3 bases; junction bases outside the gene matches: 16.

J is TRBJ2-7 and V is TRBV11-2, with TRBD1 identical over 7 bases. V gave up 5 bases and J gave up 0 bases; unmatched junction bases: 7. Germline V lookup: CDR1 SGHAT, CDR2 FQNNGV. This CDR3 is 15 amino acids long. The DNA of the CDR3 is TGTGCCAGCAGCGGCCCCGGGACAGCCTCCTACGAGCAGTACTTC. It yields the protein CASSGPGTASYEQYF.

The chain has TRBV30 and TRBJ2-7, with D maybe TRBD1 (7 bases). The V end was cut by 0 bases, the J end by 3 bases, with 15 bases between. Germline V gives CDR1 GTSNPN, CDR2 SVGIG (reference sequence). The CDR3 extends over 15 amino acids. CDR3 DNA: TGTGCCTGGAGTGTAGGGGGGACAGCACTCTACGAGCAGTACTTC. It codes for CAWSVGGTALYEQYF.

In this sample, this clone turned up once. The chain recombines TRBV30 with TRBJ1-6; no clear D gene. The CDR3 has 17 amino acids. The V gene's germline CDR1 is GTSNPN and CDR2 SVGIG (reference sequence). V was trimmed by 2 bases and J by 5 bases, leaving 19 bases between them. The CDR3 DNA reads TGTGCCTGGAGTATCCGGGGAAGCGTTATGAATAATTCACCCCTCCACTTT. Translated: CAWSIRGSVMNNSPLHF.

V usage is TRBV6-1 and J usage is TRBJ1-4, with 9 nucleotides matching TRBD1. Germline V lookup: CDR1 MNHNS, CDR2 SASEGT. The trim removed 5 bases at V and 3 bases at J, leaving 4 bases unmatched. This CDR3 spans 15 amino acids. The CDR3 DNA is TGTGCCAGCAGTCCCAGACAGGGGGCTAATGAAAAACTGTTTTTT. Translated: CASSPRQGANEKLFF.

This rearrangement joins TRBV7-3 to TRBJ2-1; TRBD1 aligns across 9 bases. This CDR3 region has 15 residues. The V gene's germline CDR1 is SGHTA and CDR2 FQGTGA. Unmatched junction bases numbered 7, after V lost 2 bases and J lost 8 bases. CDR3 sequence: CASSLGTGYTHEQFF. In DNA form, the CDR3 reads TGTGCCAGCAGCTTAGGGACAGGGTATACCCATGAGCAGTTCTTC.

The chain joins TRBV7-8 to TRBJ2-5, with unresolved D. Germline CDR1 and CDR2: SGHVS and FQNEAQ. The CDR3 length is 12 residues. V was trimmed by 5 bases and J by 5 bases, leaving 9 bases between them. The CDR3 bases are TGTGCCAGCAGCCACACCCCCGAGACCCAGTACTTC. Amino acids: CASSHTPETQYF.

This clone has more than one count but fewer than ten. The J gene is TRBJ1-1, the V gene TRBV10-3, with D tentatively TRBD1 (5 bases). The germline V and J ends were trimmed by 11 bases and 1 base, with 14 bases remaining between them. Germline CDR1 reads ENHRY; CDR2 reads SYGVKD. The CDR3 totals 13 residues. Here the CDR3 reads CAVNPTANTEAFF. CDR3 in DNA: TGTGCCGTCAACCCGACAGCGAACACTGAAGCTTTCTTT.

The CDR3 loop reads CASISSVGRGNTIYF. The CDR3 bases are TGTGCCAGCATATCTAGCGTGGGAAGGGGAAACACCATATATTTT. The gene calls are TRBV28 and TRBJ1-3; D is unclear. V was trimmed by 7 bases and J by 4 bases, leaving 17 bases between them. The CDR3 covers 15 residues. Germline CDR1 and CDR2: MDHEN and SYDVKM.

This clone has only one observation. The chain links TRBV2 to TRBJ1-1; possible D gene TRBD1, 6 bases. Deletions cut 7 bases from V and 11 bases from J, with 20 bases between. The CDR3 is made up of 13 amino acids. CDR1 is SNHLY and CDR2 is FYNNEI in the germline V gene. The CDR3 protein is CASTKGQRNVAFF. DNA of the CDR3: TGTGCCAGCACCAAAGGACAGCGGAATGTGGCTTTCTTT.

In DNA form, the CDR3 reads TGCGCCAGCAGCCAATCTAGCGGGGGGGCCTTAGATACGCAGTATTTT. Residues: CASSQSSGGALDTQYF. V usage is TRBV4-1 and J usage is TRBJ2-3, with 12 bases identical to TRBD2. The CDR3 totals 16 residues. CDR1 and CDR2 from the germline V gene are MGHRA and YSYEKL. After removal of 2 bases from V and 5 bases from J, the junction contained 5 bases not matched to a gene.

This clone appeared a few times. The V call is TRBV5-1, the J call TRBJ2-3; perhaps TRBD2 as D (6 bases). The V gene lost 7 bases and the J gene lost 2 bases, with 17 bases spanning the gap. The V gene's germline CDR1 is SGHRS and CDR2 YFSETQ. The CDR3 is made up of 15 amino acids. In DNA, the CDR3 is TGCGCCAGCGCCGCCGACGGGGGAACCACAGATACGCAGTATTTT. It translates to CASAADGGTTDTQYF. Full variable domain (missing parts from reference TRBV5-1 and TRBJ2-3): KAGVTQTPRYLIKTRGQQVTLSCSPISGHRSVSWYQQTPGQGLQFLFEYFSETQRNKGNFPGRFSGRQFSNSRSEMNVSTLELGDSALYLCASAADGGTTDTQYFGPGTRLTVL.

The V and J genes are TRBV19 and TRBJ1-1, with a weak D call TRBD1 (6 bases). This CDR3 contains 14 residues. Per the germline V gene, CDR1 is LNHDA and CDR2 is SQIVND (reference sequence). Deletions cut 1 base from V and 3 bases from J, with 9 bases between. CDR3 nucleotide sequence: TGTGCCAGTAGTATAGGGACAGCTTACACTGAAGCTTTCTTT. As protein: CASSIGTAYTEAFF.

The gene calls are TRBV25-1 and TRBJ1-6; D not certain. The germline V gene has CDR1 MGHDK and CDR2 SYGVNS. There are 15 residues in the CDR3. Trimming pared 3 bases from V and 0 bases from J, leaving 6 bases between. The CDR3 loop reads CASSDYTSYNSPLHF. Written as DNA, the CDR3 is TGTGCCAGCAGTGACTATACCTCCTATAATTCACCCCTCCACTTT.

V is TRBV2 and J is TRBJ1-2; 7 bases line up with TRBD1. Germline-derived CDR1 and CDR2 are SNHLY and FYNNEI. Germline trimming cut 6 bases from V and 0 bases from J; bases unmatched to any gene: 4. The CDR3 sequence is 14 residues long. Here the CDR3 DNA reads TGTGCCAGCAGCACAGACAGGGCTAACTATGGCTACACCTTC. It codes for CASSTDRANYGYTF.

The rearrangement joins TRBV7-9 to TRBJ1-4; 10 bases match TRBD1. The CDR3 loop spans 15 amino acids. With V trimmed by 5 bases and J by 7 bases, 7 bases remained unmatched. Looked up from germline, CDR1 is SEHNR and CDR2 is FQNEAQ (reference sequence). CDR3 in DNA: TGTGCCAGCAGCCCAGGACAGGGGGTTTTTGAAAAACTGTTTTTT. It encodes CASSPGQGVFEKLFF.

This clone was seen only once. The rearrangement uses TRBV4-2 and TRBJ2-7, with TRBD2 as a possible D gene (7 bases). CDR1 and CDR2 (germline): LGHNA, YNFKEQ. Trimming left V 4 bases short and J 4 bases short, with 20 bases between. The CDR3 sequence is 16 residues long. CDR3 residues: CASSLKWGGAEYEQYF. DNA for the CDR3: TGTGCCAGCAGCCTCAAGTGGGGGGGGGCCGAGTACGAGCAGTACTTC.

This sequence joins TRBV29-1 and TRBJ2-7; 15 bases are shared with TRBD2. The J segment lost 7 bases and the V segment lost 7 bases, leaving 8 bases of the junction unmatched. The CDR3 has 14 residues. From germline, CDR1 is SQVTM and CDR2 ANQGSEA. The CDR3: CSGLPGLAGGEQYF. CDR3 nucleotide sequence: TGCAGCGGCTTACCGGGACTAGCGGGGGGAGAGCAGTACTTC.

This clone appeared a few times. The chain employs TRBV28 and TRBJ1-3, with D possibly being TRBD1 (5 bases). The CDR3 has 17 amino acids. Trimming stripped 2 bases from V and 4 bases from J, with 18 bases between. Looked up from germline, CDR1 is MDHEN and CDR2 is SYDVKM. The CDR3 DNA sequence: TGTGCCAGCAGTTTAGCAGGGCTCCGCGCGGGGGGAAACACCATATATTTT. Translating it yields CASSLAGLRAGGNTIYF.

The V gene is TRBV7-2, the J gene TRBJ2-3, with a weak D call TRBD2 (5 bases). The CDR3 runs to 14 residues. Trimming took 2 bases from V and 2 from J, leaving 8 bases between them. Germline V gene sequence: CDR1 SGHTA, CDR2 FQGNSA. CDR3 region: CASSLRGDTDTQYF. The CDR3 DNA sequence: TGTGCCAGCAGCTTACGGGGTGACACAGATACGCAGTATTTT.

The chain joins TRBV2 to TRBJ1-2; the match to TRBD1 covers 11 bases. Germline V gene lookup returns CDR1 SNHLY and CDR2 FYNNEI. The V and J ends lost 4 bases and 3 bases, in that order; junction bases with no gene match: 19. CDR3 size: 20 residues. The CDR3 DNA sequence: TGTGCCAGCAGTGGGGACGGGACAGGGGGTACGAAAGCCTTCTACTATGGCTACACCTTC. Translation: CASSGDGTGGTKAFYYGYTF.

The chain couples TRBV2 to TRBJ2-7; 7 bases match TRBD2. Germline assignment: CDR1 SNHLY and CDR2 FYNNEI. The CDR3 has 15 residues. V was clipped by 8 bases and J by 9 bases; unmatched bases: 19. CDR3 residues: CASLSRAGENIVQYF. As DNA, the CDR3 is TGTGCCAGCCTGTCCCGGGCGGGGGAGAATATTGTGCAGTACTTC.